This TCR beta chain was recorded in a study of T-cell reconstitution after alpha-beta-depleted transplantation in children. This CDR3 is built from 14 residues. Germline V gene lookup returns CDR1 SGHDT and CDR2 YYEEEE. J was trimmed by 3 bases and V by 3 bases; bases with no gene match: 4. There are many counts of this clonotype. Unique molecular identifiers were used to barcode this TCRbeta library. TCRdb ran MiXCR on the PCR reads and lists one entry per CDR3 protein. Of about 590,000 distinct CDR3 sequences detected, 10% to 15% appear once; the ten largest clones hold 2% to 2.5%. This chain uses TRBV5-6 with TRBJ2-5; 8 bases match TRBD1. The sequence came from a male patient between 5 and 17 years old who had a stem cell transplant for acute myeloid leukemia, so the T cells may come from the graft donor. The source material was PBMCs, mostly from graft donor cells, sampled 360 days after TCRalphabeta/CD19-depleted stem cell transplant. Here the CDR3 DNA reads TGTGCCAGCAGCTCTCGACAGGGGAAAGAGACCCAGTACTTC. Translation: CASSSRQGKETQYF. The full variable domain, rest sourced from reference TRBV5-6 and TRBJ2-5, is DAGVTQSPTHLIKTRGQQVTLRCSPKSGHDTVSWYQQALGQGPQFIFQYYEEEERQRGNFPDRFSGHQFPNYSSELNVNALLLGDSALYLCASSSRQGKETQYFGPGTRLLVL.